This entry is about one T cell receptor (beta chain). These data originate in a study of blood T cell repertoires in COVID-19. As for the study in general: Donors in the United States, Italy and Spain gave samples during acute or convalescent COVID-19.

Trimming took 6 bases from V and 1 from J, leaving 12 bases between them. The CDR3 loop spans 14 amino acids. Per the germline V gene, CDR1 is MNHEY and CDR2 is SVGAGI. Produced via immunoSEQ multiplex PCR; TCRdb's table is partial and in-frame only. The repertoire holds about 55,000 clones, with around 80% as singletons. Sequenced sample: peripheral blood. The rearrangement uses TRBV6-5 and TRBJ1-1; D remains ambiguous. The receptor's source is a human donor in a cohort sampled during active or convalescent COVID-19. CDR3 in DNA: TGTGCCAGCAGGCGAGGAGGTCCGAACACTGAAGCTTTCTTT. Its protein is CASRRGGPNTEAFF.